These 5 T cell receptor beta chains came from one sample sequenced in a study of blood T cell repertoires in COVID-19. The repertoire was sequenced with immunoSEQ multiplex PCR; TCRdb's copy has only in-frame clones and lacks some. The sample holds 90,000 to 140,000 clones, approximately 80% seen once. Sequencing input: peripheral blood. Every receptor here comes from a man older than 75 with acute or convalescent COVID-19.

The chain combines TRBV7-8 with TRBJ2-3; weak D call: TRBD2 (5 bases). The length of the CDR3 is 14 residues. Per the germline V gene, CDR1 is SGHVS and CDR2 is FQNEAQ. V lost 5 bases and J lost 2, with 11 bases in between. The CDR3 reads CASSRGLSTDTQYF. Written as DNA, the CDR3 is TGTGCCAGCAGCCGAGGACTGTCCACAGATACGCAGTATTTT.

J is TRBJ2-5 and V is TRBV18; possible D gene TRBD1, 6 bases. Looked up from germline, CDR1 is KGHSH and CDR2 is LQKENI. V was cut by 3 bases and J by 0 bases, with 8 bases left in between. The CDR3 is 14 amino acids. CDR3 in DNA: TGTGCCAGCTCACCTCGACAGGACCAAGAGACCCAGTACTTC. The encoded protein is CASSPRQDQETQYF.

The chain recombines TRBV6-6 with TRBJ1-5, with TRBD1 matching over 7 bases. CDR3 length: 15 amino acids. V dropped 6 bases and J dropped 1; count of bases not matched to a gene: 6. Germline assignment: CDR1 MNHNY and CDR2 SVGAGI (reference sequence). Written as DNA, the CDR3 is TGTGCCAGCAGAAGACAGGGAACGAGCAATCAGCCCCAGCATTTT. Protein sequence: CASRRQGTSNQPQHF.

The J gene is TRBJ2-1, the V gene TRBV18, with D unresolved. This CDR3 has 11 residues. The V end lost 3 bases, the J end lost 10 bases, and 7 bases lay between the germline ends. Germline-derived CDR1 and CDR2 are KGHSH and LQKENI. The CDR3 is CASSPSKEQFF. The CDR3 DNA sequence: TGTGCCAGCTCACCGTCTAAGGAGCAGTTCTTC.

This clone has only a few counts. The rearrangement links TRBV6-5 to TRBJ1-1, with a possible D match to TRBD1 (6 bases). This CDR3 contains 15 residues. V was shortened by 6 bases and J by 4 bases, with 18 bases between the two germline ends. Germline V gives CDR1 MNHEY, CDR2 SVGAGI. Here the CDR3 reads CASRRTGFAGTEAFF. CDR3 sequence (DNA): TGTGCCAGCAGGCGTACAGGGTTTGCGGGCACTGAAGCTTTCTTT.